A single T cell receptor (beta chain) is shown here with its context. The data belong to a study of blood T cell repertoires in COVID-19. In the study overall: Acute and convalescent COVID-19 samples came from the United States, Italy and Spain. PBMCs, B-cell-depleted T cells, or T cells were the source of the cDNA or gDNA that made up the material.

In the authors' methods: Estimates of nucleated cell counts were drawn from the amplification of reference gene primers. The data were produced by immunoSEQ multiplex PCR, yet TCRdb's version contains in-frame clones alone and is incomplete. V and J calls and clone size are those listed in that table; D and trimming were worked out from the DNA. The data contain about 120,000 clones, around 81% of them singletons. The germline gives CDR1 DFQATT, CDR2 SNEGSKA (reference sequence). The V gene lost 5 bases and the J gene lost 8 bases, with 9 bases spanning the gap. The CDR3 has 10 residues. J is TRBJ1-2 and V is TRBV20-1; D may be TRBD1 (6 bases). Sequenced: peripheral blood. This sequence originates from a human donor in a cohort sampled during active COVID-19. The CDR3, as DNA: TGCAGTGCTGGGGGCAGAGGCTACACCTTC. Residues: CSAGGRGYTF.